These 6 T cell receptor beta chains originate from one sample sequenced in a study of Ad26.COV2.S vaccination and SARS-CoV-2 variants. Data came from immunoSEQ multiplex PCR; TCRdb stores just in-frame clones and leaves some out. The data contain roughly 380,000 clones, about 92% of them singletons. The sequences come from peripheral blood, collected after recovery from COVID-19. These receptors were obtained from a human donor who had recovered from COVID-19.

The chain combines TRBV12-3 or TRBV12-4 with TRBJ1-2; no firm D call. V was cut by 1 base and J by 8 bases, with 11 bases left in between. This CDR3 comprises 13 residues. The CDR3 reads CASSLVRVEGYTF. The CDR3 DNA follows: TGTGCCAGCAGTTTAGTCCGGGTTGAGGGCTACACCTTC.

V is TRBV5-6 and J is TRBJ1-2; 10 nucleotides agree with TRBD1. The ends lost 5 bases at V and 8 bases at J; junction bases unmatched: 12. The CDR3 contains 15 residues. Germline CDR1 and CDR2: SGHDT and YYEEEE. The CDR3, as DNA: TGTGCCAGCAGTGCTGGGACAGGGGAACTTTGGGGCTACACCTTC. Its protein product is CASSAGTGELWGYTF.

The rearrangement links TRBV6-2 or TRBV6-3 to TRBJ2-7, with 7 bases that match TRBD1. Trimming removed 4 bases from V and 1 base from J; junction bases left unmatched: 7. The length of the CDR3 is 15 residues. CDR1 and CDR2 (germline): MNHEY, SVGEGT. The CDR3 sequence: CASSFTGARSYEQYF. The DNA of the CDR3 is TGTGCCAGCAGTTTTACAGGGGCTAGGTCCTACGAGCAGTACTTC.

CDR3 in DNA: TGTGCCAGCAGCCCCTCGGGGGGAATCTATGGCTACACCTTC. Its translation: CASSPSGGIYGYTF. V is TRBV5-6 and J is TRBJ1-2; D is perhaps TRBD1 (5 bases). The length of the CDR3 is 14 residues. The germline V gene encodes CDR1 SGHDT and CDR2 YYEEEE. Trimming shortened V by 4 bases and J by 4 bases, and 14 bases separated the two germline ends. Full variable domain (outside the CDR3, taken from reference TRBV5-6 and TRBJ1-2): DAGVTQSPTHLIKTRGQQVTLRCSPKSGHDTVSWYQQALGQGPQFIFQYYEEEERQRGNFPDRFSGHQFPNYSSELNVNALLLGDSALYLCASSPSGGIYGYTFGSGTRLTVV.

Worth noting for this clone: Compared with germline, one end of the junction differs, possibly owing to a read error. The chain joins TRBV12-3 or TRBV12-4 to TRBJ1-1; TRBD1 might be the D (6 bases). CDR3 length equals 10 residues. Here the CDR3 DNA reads TGTGCCAGCAGTCCCAACAGGGTGACTTTT. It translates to CASSPNRVTF.

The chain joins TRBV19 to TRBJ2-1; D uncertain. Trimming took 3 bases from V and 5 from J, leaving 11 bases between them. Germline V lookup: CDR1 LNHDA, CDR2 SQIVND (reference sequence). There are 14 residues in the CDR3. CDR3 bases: TGTGCCAGTAGTATCAGGCAGCTACACAATGAGCAGTTCTTC. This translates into CASSIRQLHNEQFF.